This T cell receptor beta chain was retrieved from a study of blood T cell repertoires in COVID-19. In the authors' workflow: Amplification of reference gene primers provided the estimated nucleated cell counts. Generated by immunoSEQ multiplex PCR, the TCRdb table keeps only in-frame clones and is missing some. The V and J calls and clone size were taken over from that table, and D and trimming were inferred from the DNA. This sample yields about 150,000 clones, of which 70% to 90% are seen a single time; 8.3% belongs to the top ten. Germline assignment: CDR1 SGHTS and CDR2 YDEGEE. This CDR3 region has 14 residues. Trimming removed 0 bases from V and 1 base from J, with 7 bases in between. Recruited during active infection, patients (from Seattle) were subsequently followed longitudinally.

The gene calls are TRBV5-8 and TRBJ1-2; D not certain. The origin of this receptor is a woman in her sixties with COVID-19, enrolled during active disease. What was sequenced was peripheral blood. The CDR3 sequence is CASSLDSRNYGYTF. The CDR3 DNA follows: TGTGCCAGCAGCTTGGACAGCCGTAACTATGGCTACACCTTC.